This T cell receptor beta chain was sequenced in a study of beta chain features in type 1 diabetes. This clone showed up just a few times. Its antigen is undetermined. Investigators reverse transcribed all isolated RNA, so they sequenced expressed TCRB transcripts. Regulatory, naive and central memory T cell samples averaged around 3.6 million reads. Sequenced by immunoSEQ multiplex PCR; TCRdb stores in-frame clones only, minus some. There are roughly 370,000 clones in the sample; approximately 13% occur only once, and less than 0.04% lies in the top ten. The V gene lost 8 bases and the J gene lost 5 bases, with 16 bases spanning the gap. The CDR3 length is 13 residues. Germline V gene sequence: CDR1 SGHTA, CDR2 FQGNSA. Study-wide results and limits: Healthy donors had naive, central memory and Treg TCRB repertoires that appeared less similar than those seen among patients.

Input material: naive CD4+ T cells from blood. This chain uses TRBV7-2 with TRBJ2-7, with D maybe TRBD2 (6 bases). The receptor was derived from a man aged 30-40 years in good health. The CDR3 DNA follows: TGTGCCAGCTGCCCCCGGGGAGGCAACGAGCAGTACTTC. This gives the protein CASCPRGGNEQYF.